One and the same sample provided the 25 T cell receptor beta chains below, sequenced in a study of blood T cell repertoires in COVID-19. Clones were sequenced by immunoSEQ multiplex PCR, and TCRdb holds only the in-frame ones, with some missing. The profile covers 350,000 to 550,000 clones, with around 89% appearing a single time and more than 4% taken by the ten largest. Sequenced: peripheral blood. Receptor source: a woman in her twenties or thirties with acute or convalescent COVID-19.

The chain links TRBV15 to TRBJ2-1; unclear D gene. V was pared by 1 base and J by 4 bases, with 8 bases between. Germline V CDR1 and CDR2: LNHNV, YYDKDF (reference sequence). This CDR3 comprises 14 residues. Written as DNA, the CDR3 is TGTGCCACCAGCAGAGCCAGGAAATACAATGAGCAGTTCTTC. Protein: CATSRARKYNEQFF.

The chain is built from TRBV6-5 and TRBJ1-2; 10 bases match TRBD1. Germline assignment: CDR1 MNHEY and CDR2 SVGAGI. V was clipped by 7 bases and J by 8 bases; unmatched bases: 10. CDR3 size: 14 residues. CDR3 sequence: CASTGQGLTMGYTF. The CDR3 DNA sequence: TGTGCCAGCACGGGACAGGGGCTAACTATGGGCTACACCTTC.

This clone was counted a few times. V and J are TRBV5-6 and TRBJ2-7; tentatively, D is TRBD1 (5 bases). Trimming stripped 2 bases from V and 1 base from J, with 10 bases between. The CDR3 runs 14 residues. Germline V CDR1 and CDR2: SGHDT, YYEEEE. The CDR3 is CASSFRQMSYEQYF. The CDR3, as DNA: TGTGCCAGCAGCTTTAGACAGATGTCCTACGAGCAGTACTTC.

CDR3 sequence reads: CASSKGGNSGEKLFF. The CDR3 DNA sequence: TGCGCCAGCAGCAAAGGAGGTAACTCTGGGGAAAAACTGTTTTTT. This rearrangement joins TRBV5-1 to TRBJ1-4; no reliable D call. Trimming stripped 4 bases from V and 8 bases from J, with 18 bases between. The germline gives CDR1 SGHRS, CDR2 YFSETQ. This CDR3 is 15 amino acids long.

V gene TRBV9 combines with J gene TRBJ2-3; D uncertain. The ends were cut back, 0 bases at V and 10 bases at J, with 21 bases in the middle. CDR1 and CDR2 from the germline V gene are SGDLS and YYNGEE. This CDR3 comprises 16 residues. As DNA, the CDR3 is TGTGCCAGCAGCGTAGATATCCGGCGGCCCCCTTTTGCGCAGTATTTT. Translation gives CASSVDIRRPPFAQYF. Variable domain in full (rest from reference TRBV9 and TRBJ2-3): DSGVTQTPKHLITATGQRVTLRCSPRSGDLSVYWYQQSLDQGLQFLIQYYNGEERAKGNILERFSAQQFPDLHSELNLSSLELGDSALYFCASSVDIRRPPFAQYFGPGTRLTVL.

V usage is TRBV30 and J usage is TRBJ1-1, with D hard to call. Trimming took 5 bases from V and 11 from J, leaving 21 bases between them. The CDR3 totals 13 residues. CDR1 and CDR2 (germline): GTSNPN, SVGIG (reference sequence). This chain's CDR3 is CAWAHGGSSGAFF. The CDR3 nucleotides are TGTGCCTGGGCCCACGGAGGGTCGTCGGGGGCTTTCTTT.

This rearrangement joins TRBV6-1 to TRBJ1-2, with D tentatively TRBD1 (5 bases). This CDR3 is built from 15 residues. Trimming took off 1 base at V and 4 bases at J, with 13 bases between the two ends. CDR1 is MNHNS and CDR2 is SASEGT in the germline V gene. The CDR3 sequence is CASSEVGGSGYGYTF. CDR3 nucleotide sequence: TGTGCCAGCAGTGAAGTGGGGGGATCAGGCTATGGCTACACCTTC.

This clone came up once. The rearrangement joins TRBV5-4 to TRBJ1-2, with no clear D. The CDR3 extends over 14 amino acids. CDR1 and CDR2 from the germline V gene are SGHNT and YYREEE (reference sequence). Trimming pared 0 bases from V and 6 bases from J, leaving 12 bases between. The CDR3 loop is CASSLAIVHNGYTF. The CDR3 nucleotides read TGTGCCAGCAGCTTGGCCATCGTACATAATGGCTACACCTTC. The whole variable domain, filled in from reference TRBV5-4 and TRBJ1-2, reads ETGVTQSPTHLIKTRGQQVTLRCSSQSGHNTVSWYQQALGQGPQFIFQYYREEENGRGNFPPRFSGLQFPNYSSELNVNALELDDSALYLCASSLAIVHNGYTFGSGTRLTVV.

The chain joins TRBV9 to TRBJ2-3, with TRBD2 matching 9 bases. This CDR3 spans 17 amino acids. The J segment lost 3 bases and the V segment lost 4 bases, leaving 12 bases of the junction unmatched. The germline gives CDR1 SGDLS, CDR2 YYNGEE. CDR3 sequence reads: CASSHRKESGGTDTQYF. The CDR3 nucleotides read TGTGCCAGCAGCCACAGGAAAGAGAGCGGGGGGACAGATACGCAGTATTTT.

The J gene is TRBJ2-5, the V gene TRBV5-1, with a weak D call TRBD1 (6 bases). The CDR3 is 15 amino acids. The germline V and J ends were trimmed by 0 bases and 5 bases, with 14 bases remaining between them. Germline CDR1 and CDR2: SGHRS and YFSETQ. The CDR3 DNA reads as TGCGCCAGCAGCTTGGCCCCAGGGGTAGTCGAGACCCAGTACTTC. It translates to CASSLAPGVVETQYF.

The V gene is TRBV6-5, the J gene TRBJ1-3; D unclear. The CDR3 contains 15 residues. The germline CDR1 and CDR2 sequences are MNHEY and SVGAGI. V was trimmed by 3 bases and J by 0 bases, leaving 9 bases between them. In DNA form, the CDR3 reads TGTGCCAGCAGTTATGATGGAGGCTCTGGAAACACCATATATTTT. As protein: CASSYDGGSGNTIYF.

This chain connects TRBV24-1 to TRBJ2-1, with D possibly TRBD1 on 7 matching bases. Per germline, CDR1 KGHDR and CDR2 SFDVKD. The CDR3 is 17 residues long. V lost 2 bases to trimming and J lost 1 base, with 14 bases between them. The CDR3 region has the DNA TGTGCCACCAGTGATTCCAGGGGGGAGGATTCCTACAATGAGCAGTTCTTC. The encoded protein is CATSDSRGEDSYNEQFF.

This chain uses TRBV2 with TRBJ2-7; TRBD1 agrees at 8 bases. This CDR3 is built from 15 residues. Germline V gene lookup returns CDR1 SNHLY and CDR2 FYNNEI. V trimming: 3 bases; J trimming: 6 bases; junction bases outside the gene matches: 10. Here the CDR3 DNA reads TGTGCCAGCAGTGAGGAGGGTCAGGGGGCGTCCGAGCAGTACTTC. Translating gives CASSEEGQGASEQYF.

This chain connects TRBV4-1 to TRBJ1-2; D remains unclear. The CDR3 consists of 14 residues. Trimming took off 3 bases at V and 2 bases at J, with 10 bases between the two ends. CDR1 is MGHRA, CDR2 YSYEKL, per germline. This CDR3 reads CASSQREGNYGYTF. In DNA, the CDR3 is TGCGCCAGCAGCCAGAGGGAAGGAAACTATGGCTACACCTTC.

The J gene is TRBJ1-1, the V gene TRBV6-5, with a tentative D call TRBD1 (6 bases). The CDR3 covers 15 residues. Germline-derived CDR1 and CDR2 are MNHEY and SVGAGI. Trimming left V 2 bases short and J 5 bases short, with 15 bases between. For the CDR3, the DNA is TGTGCCAGCAGTTACCGGGACACCGGCGGGACTGAAGCTTTCTTT. This sequence encodes CASSYRDTGGTEAFF.

The CDR3 DNA follows: TGTGCCAGCAGTCCGGGACATCAGATCAATCAGCCCCAGCATTTT. Its translation is CASSPGHQINQPQHF. The rearrangement links TRBV28 to TRBJ1-5; tentatively, D is TRBD1 (6 bases). With 5 bases removed from V and 3 bases from J, the gap between germline ends came to 14 bases. The germline gives CDR1 MDHEN, CDR2 SYDVKM. CDR3 length: 15 amino acids.

V and J are TRBV5-6 and TRBJ2-7; D is perhaps TRBD2 (6 bases). CDR1 is SGHDT, CDR2 YYEEEE, per germline. The V end lost 4 bases, the J end lost 3 bases, and 26 bases lay between the germline ends. The CDR3 extends over 18 amino acids. For the CDR3, the DNA is TGTGCCAGCAGCCCCCGACCCGGGAGCCCCTACAACCACTACGAGCAGTACTTC. It is translated as CASSPRPGSPYNHYEQYF.

The genes are TRBV19 and TRBJ2-1; TRBD2 agrees at 11 bases. This CDR3 has 15 residues. Unmatched junction bases numbered 6, after V lost 6 bases and J lost 5 bases. The V gene's germline CDR1 is LNHDA and CDR2 SQIVND (reference sequence). The CDR3 here is CASSATSGGHNEQFF. The CDR3 DNA reads as TGTGCCAGTAGCGCTACTAGCGGGGGTCACAATGAGCAGTTCTTC.

The rearrangement uses TRBV5-1 and TRBJ1-2; tentatively, D is TRBD1 (6 bases). Trimming stripped 3 bases from V and 10 bases from J, with 16 bases between. The germline V gene has CDR1 SGHRS and CDR2 YFSETQ. This CDR3 is 13 amino acids long. CDR3 DNA: TGCGCCAGCAGCTCTCGAGGACAGTACAACTACACCTTC. This codes for CASSSRGQYNYTF.

The chain links TRBV7-3 to TRBJ2-3; D is perhaps TRBD1 (6 bases). The germline gives CDR1 SGHTA, CDR2 FQGTGA. The CDR3 loop spans 14 amino acids. Trimming removed 4 bases at V and 6 bases at J, with 14 bases between. CDR3 DNA: TGTGCCAGCAGCTATGGACAGAAGGGGGATACGCAGTATTTT. Its protein product is CASSYGQKGDTQYF.

This clone was counted a few times. Other DNA sequences within the sample encode an identical CDR3. The chain joins TRBV10-3 to TRBJ1-1; D remains ambiguous. The CDR3 length is 13 residues. The V gene's germline CDR1 is ENHRY and CDR2 SYGVKD. Trimming shortened V by 3 bases and J by 1 base, and 6 bases separated the two germline ends. CDR3 nucleotide sequence: TGTGCCATCAGTGATCGGGAGAACACTGAAGCTTTCTTT. As protein: CAISDRENTEAFF.

This chain joins TRBV9 and TRBJ2-7; D not resolved. Per germline, CDR1 SGDLS and CDR2 YYNGEE. The CDR3 has 14 amino acids. The V and J ends lost 0 bases and 0 bases respectively, with 7 bases between them. CDR3 sequence reads: CASSVGSSSYEQYF. In DNA form, the CDR3 reads TGTGCCAGCAGCGTAGGTAGCAGCTCCTACGAGCAGTACTTC.

The rearrangement uses TRBV7-2 and TRBJ2-7, with 8 bases matching TRBD1. Germline values: CDR1 SGHTA, CDR2 FQGNSA. The CDR3 sequence is 14 residues long. Unmatched junction bases numbered 9, after V lost 5 bases and J lost 6 bases. The CDR3 nucleotides read TGTGCCAGCAGCGTACAGGGGGTCCTTCCCGAGCAGTACTTC. Translation: CASSVQGVLPEQYF.

The V gene is TRBV4-2, the J gene TRBJ2-7; 7 bases map to TRBD2. The length of the CDR3 is 16 residues. V lost 0 bases and J lost 3; bases outside the gene matches: 8. CDR1 is LGHNA, CDR2 YNFKEQ, per germline. This CDR3 reads CASSQEKGGGGYEQYF. For the CDR3, the DNA is TGTGCCAGCAGCCAAGAAAAGGGCGGGGGAGGCTACGAGCAGTACTTC.

This clone was seen a handful of times. Within the sample, other DNA sequences also encode this same CDR3. The DNA of the CDR3 is TGCGCCAGCAGCCAAGGACAGGGGGCTTACGAGCAGTACTTC. Its translation: CASSQGQGAYEQYF. The gene calls are TRBV4-1 and TRBJ2-7; TRBD1 matches 10 bases. The J segment lost 4 bases and the V segment lost 1 base, leaving 1 base of the junction unmatched. Germline CDR1 MGHRA, CDR2 YSYEKL. CDR3 length: 14 residues.